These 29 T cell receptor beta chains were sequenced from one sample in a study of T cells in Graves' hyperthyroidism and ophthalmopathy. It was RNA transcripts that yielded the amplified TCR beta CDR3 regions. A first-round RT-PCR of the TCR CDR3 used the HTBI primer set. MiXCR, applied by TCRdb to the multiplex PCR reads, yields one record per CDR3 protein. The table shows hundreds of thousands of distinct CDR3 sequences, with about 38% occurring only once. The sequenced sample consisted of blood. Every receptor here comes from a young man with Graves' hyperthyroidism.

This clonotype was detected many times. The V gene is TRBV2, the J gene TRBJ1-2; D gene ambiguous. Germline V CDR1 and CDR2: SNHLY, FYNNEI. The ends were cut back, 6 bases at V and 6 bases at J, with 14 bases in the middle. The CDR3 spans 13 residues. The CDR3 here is CASRVAVTHGYTF. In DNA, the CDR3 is TGTGCCAGCAGAGTGGCGGTGACTCATGGCTACACCTTC.

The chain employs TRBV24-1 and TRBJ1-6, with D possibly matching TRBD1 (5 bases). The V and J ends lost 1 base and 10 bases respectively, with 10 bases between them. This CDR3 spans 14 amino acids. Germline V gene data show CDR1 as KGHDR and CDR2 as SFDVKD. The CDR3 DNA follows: TGTGCCACCAGTGATTTCCAGGGAGGATCACCCCTCCACTTT. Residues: CATSDFQGGSPLHF.

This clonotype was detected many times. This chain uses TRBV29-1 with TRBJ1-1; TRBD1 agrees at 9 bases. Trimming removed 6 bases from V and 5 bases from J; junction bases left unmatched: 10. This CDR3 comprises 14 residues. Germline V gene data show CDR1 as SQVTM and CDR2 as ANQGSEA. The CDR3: CSVREQGAATEAFF. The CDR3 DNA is TGCAGCGTGAGGGAACAGGGGGCAGCAACTGAAGCTTTCTTT.

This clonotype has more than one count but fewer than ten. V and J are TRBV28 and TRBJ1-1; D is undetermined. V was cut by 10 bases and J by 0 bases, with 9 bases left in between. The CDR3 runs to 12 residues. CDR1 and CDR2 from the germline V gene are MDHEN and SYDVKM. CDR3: CATEQMNTEAFF. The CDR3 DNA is TGTGCCACCGAACAAATGAACACTGAAGCTTTCTTT. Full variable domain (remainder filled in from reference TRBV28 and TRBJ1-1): DVKVTQSSRYLVKRTGEKVFLECVQDMDHENMFWYRQDPGLGLRLIYFSYDVKMKEKGDIPEGYSVSREKKERFSLILESASTNQTSMYLCATEQMNTEAFFGQGTRLTVV.

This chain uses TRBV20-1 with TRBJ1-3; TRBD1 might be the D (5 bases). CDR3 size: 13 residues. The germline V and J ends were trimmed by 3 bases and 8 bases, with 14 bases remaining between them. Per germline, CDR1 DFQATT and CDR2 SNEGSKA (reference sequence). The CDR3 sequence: CSARIGTIDTIYF. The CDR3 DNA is TGCAGTGCTAGGATCGGGACGATTGACACCATATATTTT.

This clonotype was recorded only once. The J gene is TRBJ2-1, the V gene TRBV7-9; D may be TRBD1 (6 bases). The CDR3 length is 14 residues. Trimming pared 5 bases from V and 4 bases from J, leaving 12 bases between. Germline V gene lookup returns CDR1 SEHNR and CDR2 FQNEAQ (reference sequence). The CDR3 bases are TGTGCCAGCAGCACTCAACAGGGTTACAATGAGCAGTTCTTC. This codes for CASSTQQGYNEQFF.

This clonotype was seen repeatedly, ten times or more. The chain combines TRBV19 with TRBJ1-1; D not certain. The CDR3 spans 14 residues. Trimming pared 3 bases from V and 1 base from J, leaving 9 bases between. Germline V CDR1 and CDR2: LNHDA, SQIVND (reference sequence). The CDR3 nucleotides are TGTGCCAGTAGTATTTGGCAGTCGAACACTGAAGCTTTCTTT. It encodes CASSIWQSNTEAFF.

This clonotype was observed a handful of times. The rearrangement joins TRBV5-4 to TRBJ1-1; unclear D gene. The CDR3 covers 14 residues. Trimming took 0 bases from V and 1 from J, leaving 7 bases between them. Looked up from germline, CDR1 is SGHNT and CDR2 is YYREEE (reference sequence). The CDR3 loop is CASSLEQRNTEAFF. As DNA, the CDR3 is TGTGCCAGCAGCTTGGAACAGCGGAACACTGAAGCTTTCTTT.

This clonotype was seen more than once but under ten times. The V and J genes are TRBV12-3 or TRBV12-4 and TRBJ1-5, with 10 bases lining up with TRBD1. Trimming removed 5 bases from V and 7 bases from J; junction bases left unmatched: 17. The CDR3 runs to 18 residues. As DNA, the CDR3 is TGTGCCAGCAGTCTGACCGGGACAGGGGTGCCCCCAAGCCAGCCCCAGCATTTT. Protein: CASSLTGTGVPPSQPQHF.

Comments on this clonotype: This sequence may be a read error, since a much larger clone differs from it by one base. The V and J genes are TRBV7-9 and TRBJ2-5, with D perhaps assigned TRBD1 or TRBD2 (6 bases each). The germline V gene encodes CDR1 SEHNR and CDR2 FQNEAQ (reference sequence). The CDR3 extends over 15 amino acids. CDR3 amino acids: CASSQDWGAEETQYF. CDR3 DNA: TGCGCCAGCAGCCAAGACTGGGGGGCGGAAGAGACCCAGTACTTC.

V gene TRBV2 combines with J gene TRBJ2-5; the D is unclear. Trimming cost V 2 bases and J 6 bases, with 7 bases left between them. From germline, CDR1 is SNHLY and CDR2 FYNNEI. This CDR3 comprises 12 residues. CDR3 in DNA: TGTGCCAGCAGTGAACTTGGAAAGACCCAGTACTTC. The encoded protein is CASSELGKTQYF. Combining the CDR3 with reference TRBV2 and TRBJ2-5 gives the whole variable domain EPEVTQTPSHQVTQMGQEVILRCVPISNHLYFYWYRQILGQKVEFLVSFYNNEISEKSEIFDDQFSVERPDGSNFTLKIRSTKLEDSAMYFCASSELGKTQYFGPGTRLLVL.

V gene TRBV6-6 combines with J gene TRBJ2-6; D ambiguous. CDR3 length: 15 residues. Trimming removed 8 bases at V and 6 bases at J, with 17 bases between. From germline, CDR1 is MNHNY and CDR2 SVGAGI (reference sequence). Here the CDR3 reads CASSLYGFEANVLTF. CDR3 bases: TGTGCCAGCTCTCTCTATGGGTTCGAGGCCAACGTCCTGACTTTC.

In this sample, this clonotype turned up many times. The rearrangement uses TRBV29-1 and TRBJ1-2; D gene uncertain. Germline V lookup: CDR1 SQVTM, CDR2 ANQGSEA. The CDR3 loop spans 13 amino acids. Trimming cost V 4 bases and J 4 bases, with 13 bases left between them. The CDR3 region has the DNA TGCAGCGTTGGAGACGGTCCGGCCTATGGCTACACCTTC. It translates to CSVGDGPAYGYTF.

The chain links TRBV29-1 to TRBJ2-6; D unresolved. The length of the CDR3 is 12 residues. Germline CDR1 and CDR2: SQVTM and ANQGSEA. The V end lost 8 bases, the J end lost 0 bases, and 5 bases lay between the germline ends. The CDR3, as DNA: TGCAGCTTCCTCTCTGGGGCCAACGTCCTGACTTTC. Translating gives CSFLSGANVLTF.

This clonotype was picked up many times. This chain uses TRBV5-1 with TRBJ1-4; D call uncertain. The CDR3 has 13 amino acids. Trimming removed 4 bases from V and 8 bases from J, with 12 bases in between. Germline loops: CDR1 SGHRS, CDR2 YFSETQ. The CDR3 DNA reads TGCGCCAGCAGCCTCCAAGCCCAGGAAAAACTGTTTTTT. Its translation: CASSLQAQEKLFF.

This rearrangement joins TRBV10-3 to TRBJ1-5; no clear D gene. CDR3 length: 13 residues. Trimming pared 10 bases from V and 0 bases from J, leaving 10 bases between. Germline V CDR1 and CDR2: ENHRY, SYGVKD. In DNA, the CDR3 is TGTGCCAGCACCCGGAGTAGCAATCAGCCCCAGCATTTT. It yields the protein CASTRSSNQPQHF.

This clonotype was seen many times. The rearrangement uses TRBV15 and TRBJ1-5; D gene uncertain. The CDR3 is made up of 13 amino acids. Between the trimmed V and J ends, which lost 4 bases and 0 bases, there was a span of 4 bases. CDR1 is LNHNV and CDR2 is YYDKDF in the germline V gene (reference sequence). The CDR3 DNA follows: TGTGCCACCAGCAAGGCTAGCAATCAGCCCCAGCATTTT. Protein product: CATSKASNQPQHF.

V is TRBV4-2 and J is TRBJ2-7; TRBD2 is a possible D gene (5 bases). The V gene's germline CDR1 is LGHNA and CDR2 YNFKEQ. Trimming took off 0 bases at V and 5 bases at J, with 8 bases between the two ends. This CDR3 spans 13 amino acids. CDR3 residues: CASSQEAGNEQYF. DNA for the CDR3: TGTGCCAGCAGCCAAGAGGCCGGGAACGAGCAGTACTTC.

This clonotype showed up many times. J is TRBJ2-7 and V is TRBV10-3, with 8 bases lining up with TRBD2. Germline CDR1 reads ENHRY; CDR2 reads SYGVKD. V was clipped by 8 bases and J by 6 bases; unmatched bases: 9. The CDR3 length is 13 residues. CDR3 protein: CAISTSELFEQYF. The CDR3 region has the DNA TGTGCCATCTCGACTAGCGAGCTGTTCGAGCAGTACTTC.

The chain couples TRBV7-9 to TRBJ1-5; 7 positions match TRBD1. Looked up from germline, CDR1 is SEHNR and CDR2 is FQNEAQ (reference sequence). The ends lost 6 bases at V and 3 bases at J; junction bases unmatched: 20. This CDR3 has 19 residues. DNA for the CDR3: TGTGCCAGCAGTTCGCCGCTGGTGACAGGGCGGTGGAACAATCAGCCCCAGCATTTT. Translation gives CASSSPLVTGRWNNQPQHF.

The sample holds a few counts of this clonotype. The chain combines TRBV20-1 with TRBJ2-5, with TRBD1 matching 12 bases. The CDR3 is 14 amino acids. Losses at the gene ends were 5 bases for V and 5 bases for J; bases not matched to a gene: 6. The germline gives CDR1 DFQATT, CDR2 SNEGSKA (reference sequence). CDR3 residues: CSAAGTGGLETQYF. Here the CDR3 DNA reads TGCAGTGCTGCCGGGACAGGGGGCTTGGAGACCCAGTACTTC.

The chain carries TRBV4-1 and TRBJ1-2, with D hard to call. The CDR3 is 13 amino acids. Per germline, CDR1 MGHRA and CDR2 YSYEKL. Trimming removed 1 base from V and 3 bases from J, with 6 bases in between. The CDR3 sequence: CASSQVPDYGYTF. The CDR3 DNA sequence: TGCGCCAGCAGCCAAGTCCCAGACTATGGCTACACCTTC.

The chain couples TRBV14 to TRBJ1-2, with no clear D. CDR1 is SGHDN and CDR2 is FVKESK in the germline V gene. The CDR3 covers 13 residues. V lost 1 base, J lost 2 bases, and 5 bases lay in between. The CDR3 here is CASSQAPNYGYTF. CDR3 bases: TGTGCCAGCAGCCAAGCCCCGAACTATGGCTACACCTTC.

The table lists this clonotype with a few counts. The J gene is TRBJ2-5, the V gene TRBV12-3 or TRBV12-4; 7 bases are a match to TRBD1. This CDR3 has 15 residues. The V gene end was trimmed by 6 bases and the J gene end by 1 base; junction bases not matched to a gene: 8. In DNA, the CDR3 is TGTGCCAGCAGCTACAGGGGAAACATCCAAGAGACCCAGTACTTC. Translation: CASSYRGNIQETQYF.

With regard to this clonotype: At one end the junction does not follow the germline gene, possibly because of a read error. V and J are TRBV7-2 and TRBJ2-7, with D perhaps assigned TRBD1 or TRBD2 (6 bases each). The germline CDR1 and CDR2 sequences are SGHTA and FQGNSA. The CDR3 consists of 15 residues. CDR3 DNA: TGCGCCAGCAGCCAACCGACAGGAGGGATGTACGAGCAGTACTTC. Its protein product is CASSQPTGGMYEQYF.

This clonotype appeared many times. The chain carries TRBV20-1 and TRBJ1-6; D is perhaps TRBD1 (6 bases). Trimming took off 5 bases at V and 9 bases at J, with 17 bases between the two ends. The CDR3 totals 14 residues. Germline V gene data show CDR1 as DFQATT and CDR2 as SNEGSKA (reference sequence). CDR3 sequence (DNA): TGCAGTGCTCGGCCCGGGGGCGATGGTTCACCCCTCCACTTT. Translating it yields CSARPGGDGSPLHF.

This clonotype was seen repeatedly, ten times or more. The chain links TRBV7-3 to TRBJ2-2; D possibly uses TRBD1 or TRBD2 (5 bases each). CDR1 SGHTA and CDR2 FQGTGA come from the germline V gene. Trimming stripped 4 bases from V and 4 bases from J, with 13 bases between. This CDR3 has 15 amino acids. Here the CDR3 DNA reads TGTGCCAGCAGCTCGGGGCGATCGCTCACCGGGGAGCTGTTTTTT. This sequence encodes CASSSGRSLTGELFF.

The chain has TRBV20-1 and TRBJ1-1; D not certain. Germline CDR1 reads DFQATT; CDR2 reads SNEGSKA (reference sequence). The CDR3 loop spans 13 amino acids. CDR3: CRPQVRNSPEAFF. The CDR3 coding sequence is TGCAGGCCCCAAGTGAGGAACAGCCCCGAAGCTTTCTTT.

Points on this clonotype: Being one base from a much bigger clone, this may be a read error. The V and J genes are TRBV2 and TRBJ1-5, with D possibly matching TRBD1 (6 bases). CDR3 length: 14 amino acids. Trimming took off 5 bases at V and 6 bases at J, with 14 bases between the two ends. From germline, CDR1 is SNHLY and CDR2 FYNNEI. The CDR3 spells CASSYSTGGQPQHF. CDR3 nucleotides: TGTGCCAGCAGTTACTCGACAGGCGGTCAGCCCCAGCATTTT.